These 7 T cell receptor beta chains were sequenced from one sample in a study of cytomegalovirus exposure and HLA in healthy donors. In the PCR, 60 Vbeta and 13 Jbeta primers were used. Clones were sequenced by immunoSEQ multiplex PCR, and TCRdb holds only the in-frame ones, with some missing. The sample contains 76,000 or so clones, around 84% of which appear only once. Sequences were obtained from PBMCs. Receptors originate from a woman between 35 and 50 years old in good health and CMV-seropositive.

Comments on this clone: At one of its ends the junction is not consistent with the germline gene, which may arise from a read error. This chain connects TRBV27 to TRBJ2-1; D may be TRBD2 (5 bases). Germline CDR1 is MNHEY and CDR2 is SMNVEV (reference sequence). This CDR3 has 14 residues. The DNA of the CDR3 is TGTGCCAGCAGTTTATCGACGGGATACAATGGGCAGTTCTTC. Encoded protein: CASSLSTGYNGQFF.

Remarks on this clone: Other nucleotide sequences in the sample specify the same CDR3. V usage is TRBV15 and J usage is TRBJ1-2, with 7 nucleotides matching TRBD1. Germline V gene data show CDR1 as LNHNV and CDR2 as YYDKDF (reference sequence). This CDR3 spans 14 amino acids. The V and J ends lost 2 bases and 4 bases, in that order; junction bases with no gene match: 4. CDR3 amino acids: CATSRSTGFYGYTF. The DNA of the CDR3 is TGTGCCACCAGCAGATCGACAGGGTTCTATGGCTACACCTTC.

The CDR3 nucleotides are TGCGCCAGCAGCCCAGATAGCAATCAGCCCCAGCATTTT. Its translation is CASSPDSNQPQHF. The chain is built from TRBV5-1 and TRBJ1-5; no reliable D call. This CDR3 region has 13 residues. Germline V gene lookup returns CDR1 SGHRS and CDR2 YFSETQ. V shed 4 bases and J shed 0 bases, with 5 bases lying between them. Full variable domain (rest looked up from reference TRBV5-1 and TRBJ1-5): KAGVTQTPRYLIKTRGQQVTLSCSPISGHRSVSWYQQTPGQGLQFLFEYFSETQRNKGNFPGRFSGRQFSNSRSEMNVSTLELGDSALYLCASSPDSNQPQHFGDGTRLSIL.

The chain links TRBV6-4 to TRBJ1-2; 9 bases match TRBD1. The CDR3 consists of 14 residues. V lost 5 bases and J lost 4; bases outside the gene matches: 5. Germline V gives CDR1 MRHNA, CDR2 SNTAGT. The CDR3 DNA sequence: TGTGCCAGCAGTCCGGGACAGGGAACCTATGGCTACACCTTC. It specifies CASSPGQGTYGYTF.

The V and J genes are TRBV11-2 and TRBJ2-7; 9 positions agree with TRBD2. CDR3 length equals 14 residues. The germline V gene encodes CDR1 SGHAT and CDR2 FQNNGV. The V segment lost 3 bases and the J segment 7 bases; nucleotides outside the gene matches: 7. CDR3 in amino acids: CASSFSSGEVEQYF. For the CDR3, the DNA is TGTGCCAGCAGCTTCTCTAGCGGGGAAGTTGAGCAGTACTTC.

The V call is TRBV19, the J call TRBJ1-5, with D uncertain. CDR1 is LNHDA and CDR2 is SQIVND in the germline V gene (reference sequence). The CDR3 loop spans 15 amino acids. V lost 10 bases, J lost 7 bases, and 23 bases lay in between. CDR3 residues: CATARPGGSGQPQHF. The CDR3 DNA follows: TGTGCCACCGCTCGACCGGGAGGGTCGGGACAGCCCCAGCATTTT.

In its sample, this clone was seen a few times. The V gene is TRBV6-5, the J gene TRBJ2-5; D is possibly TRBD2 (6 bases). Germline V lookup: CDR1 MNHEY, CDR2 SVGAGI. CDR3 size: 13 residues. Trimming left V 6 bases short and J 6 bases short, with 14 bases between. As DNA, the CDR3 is TGTGCCAGCAGGGGACTGGGGTGGAAGACCCAGTACTTC. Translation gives CASRGLGWKTQYF.